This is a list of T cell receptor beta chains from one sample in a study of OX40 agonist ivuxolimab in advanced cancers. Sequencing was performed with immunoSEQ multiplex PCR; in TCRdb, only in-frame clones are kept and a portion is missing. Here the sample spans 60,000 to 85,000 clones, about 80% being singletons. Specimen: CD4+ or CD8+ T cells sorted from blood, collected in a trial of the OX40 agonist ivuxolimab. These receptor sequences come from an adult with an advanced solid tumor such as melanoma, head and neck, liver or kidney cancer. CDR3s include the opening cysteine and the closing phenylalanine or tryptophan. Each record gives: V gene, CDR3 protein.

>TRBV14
CASSQGPGPGGYSPLHF
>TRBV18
CASSPPIMAGKKLFF
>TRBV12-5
CASGLMEGYTF
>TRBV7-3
CASSRQGLETQYF
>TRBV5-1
CASSLDSNEKLFF
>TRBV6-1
CASSDWREAPYEQYF
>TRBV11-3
CASSRGRGGANVLTF
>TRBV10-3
CAISLSGLAGEYNEQFF
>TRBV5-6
CASSLIAPDTQYF
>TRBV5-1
CASSGGLAQETQYF
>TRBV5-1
CASSLEQIGGTEAFF
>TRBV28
CASNVPGGINQPQHF
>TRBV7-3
CASSSGSGASDEQFF
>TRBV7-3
CASSSARRTYDINYGYTF
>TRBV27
CASGEDGYNSPLHF
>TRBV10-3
CAAQRGNTGELFF
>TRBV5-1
CASSLEGSSGVNTGELFF
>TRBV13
CASSLTGGTPNNEQFF
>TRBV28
CASTRGQFSTDTQYF
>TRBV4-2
CASSQDTSGNPTYEQYF
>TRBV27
CASRPRQIMNTEAFF
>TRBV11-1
CASSRLGDRSYEQYF
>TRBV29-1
CSARGISVGGGTDTQYF
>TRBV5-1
CASSPGFGSSPLHF
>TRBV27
CASRRTGRQGRGEQFF
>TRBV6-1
CASSHRQGSYEQYF
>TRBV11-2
CASSFQRIYTGELFF
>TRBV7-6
CASSLARAQINEQFF
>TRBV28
CASSLSAGTGESPLHF
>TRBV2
CASLGGSGGTTYEQYF
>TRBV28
CASITRALVEPQHF
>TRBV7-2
CASSFNYFQETQYF
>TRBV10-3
CAISESGGLVYEQYF
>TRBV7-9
CASSLGVNQPQHF
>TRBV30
CAWSFGVGTEAFF
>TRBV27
CASSLGQINTDTQYF
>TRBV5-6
CASSLGLGETQYF
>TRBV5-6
CASSLPWAGELFF
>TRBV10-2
CASSETKGTEAFF
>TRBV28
CASSSAGVKSSYEQYF
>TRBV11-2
CASSLDPQGLEQYF
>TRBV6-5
CASRPVGGWTEAFF
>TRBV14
CASSQDRGTEAFF
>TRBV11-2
CASSRSDTEAFF
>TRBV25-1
CASNWGGDEQYF
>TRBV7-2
CASSLDGTSEKLFF
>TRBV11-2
CASSFGGRNTDTQYF
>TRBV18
CASSPRGGPYLAEQYF
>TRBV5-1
CASSYGTANSPLHF